What follows describes a single T cell receptor beta chain. The data were produced by immunoSEQ multiplex PCR, yet TCRdb's version contains in-frame clones alone and is incomplete. The sample includes tens of thousands of clones, approximately 86% of them seen just once. The CDR3 length is 14 residues. V was cut by 3 bases and J by 4 bases, with 10 bases left in between. Germline CDR1 is MDHEN and CDR2 is SYDVKM. The source of the sample is a study of control samples from healthy donors and cancer patients. The gene calls are TRBV28 and TRBJ1-3; D possibly corresponds to TRBD1 (6 bases). This TCR came from a man aged 55 to 70 in good health. Input material: blood. In DNA, the CDR3 is TGTGCCAGCAGTTTCTCCGACAGGGGAAACACCATATATTTT. Its protein product is CASSFSDRGNTIYF.